These 12 T cell receptor beta chains were all obtained from the same sample, sequenced in a study of blood T cell repertoires in COVID-19. The repertoire was sequenced with immunoSEQ multiplex PCR; TCRdb's copy has only in-frame clones and lacks some. The table shows under 200,000 clones, with 80% to 95% occurring only once. Sequences were obtained from peripheral blood. The receptors here all came from a man aged 45-60 years with acute or convalescent COVID-19.

This chain connects TRBV18 to TRBJ2-7; 10 bases are a match to TRBD1. Unmatched junction bases numbered 8, after V lost 4 bases and J lost 5 bases. Germline assignment: CDR1 KGHSH and CDR2 LQKENI. The CDR3 loop spans 15 amino acids. The CDR3 loop reads CASSLTRDRGNEQYV. The CDR3 nucleotides read TGTGCCAGCTCACTTACCCGGGACAGGGGCAACGAGCAGTACGTC.

The chain recombines TRBV7-3 with TRBJ1-2; 7 nucleotides agree with TRBD1. Germline V gene lookup returns CDR1 SGHTA and CDR2 FQGTGA. This CDR3 comprises 13 residues. With V trimmed by 11 bases and J by 6 bases, 12 bases remained unmatched. CDR3 sequence: CAEGQGVSHGYTF. The CDR3 DNA reads as TGTGCCGAGGGGCAGGGGGTGAGTCATGGCTACACCTTC.

The rearrangement uses TRBV25-1 and TRBJ1-5, with TRBD1 matching 8 bases. With 10 bases clipped from V and 6 bases from J, the junction kept 17 bases outside the gene matches. The CDR3 totals 16 residues. CDR1 is MGHDK and CDR2 is SYGVNS in the germline V gene. CDR3 DNA sequence: TGTGCCACCCCCATCGCCGACGACAGGGGCGGTCAGCCCCAGCATTTT. It is translated as CATPIADDRGGQPQHF.

The chain carries TRBV9 and TRBJ1-2; possible D gene TRBD1, 6 bases. The CDR3 is 13 amino acids. Germline V gives CDR1 SGDLS, CDR2 YYNGEE. Trimming cost V 4 bases and J 2 bases, with 9 bases left between them. DNA for the CDR3: TGTGCCAGCAGCCCGGACAGCAACTATGGCTACACCTTC. This codes for CASSPDSNYGYTF.

V gene TRBV18 combines with J gene TRBJ1-2; TRBD1 might be the D (6 bases). The germline V and J ends were trimmed by 1 base and 0 bases, with 15 bases remaining between them. CDR1 is KGHSH and CDR2 is LQKENI in the germline V gene. The CDR3 extends over 17 amino acids. The CDR3: CASSPQVRGATNYGYTF. In nucleotides, the CDR3 is TGTGCCAGCTCACCACAGGTCAGGGGAGCAACTAACTATGGCTACACCTTC.

V gene TRBV19 combines with J gene TRBJ1-6; 9 positions match TRBD1. V shed 7 bases, J shed 7 bases, and the junction held 2 bases outside the gene matches. The CDR3 has 13 amino acids. Germline CDR1 is LNHDA and CDR2 is SQIVND (reference sequence). CDR3 region: CASMGQGNSPLHF. In nucleotides, the CDR3 is TGTGCCAGTATGGGACAGGGAAATTCACCCCTCCACTTT.

V and J are TRBV28 and TRBJ2-5, with D maybe TRBD1 (6 bases). Per the germline V gene, CDR1 is MDHEN and CDR2 is SYDVKM. The CDR3 length is 16 residues. V lost 2 bases and J lost 2, with 15 bases in between. DNA of the CDR3: TGTGCCAGCAGTTTAGCGGCAGGGGTATTACAAGAGACCCAGTACTTC. Protein sequence: CASSLAAGVLQETQYF.

The rearrangement links TRBV7-9 to TRBJ1-6; maybe TRBD1 (5 bases). Germline V gives CDR1 SEHNR, CDR2 FQNEAQ (reference sequence). V lost 3 bases and J 10 bases, leaving 13 bases between the germline ends. CDR3 size: 14 residues. Here the CDR3 reads CASSFPGLGSPLHF. For the CDR3, the DNA is TGTGCCAGCAGCTTTCCGGGACTGGGATCACCCCTCCACTTT.

CDR3 sequence: CASSQAGQGGDTEAFF. DNA of the CDR3: TGTGCCAGCAGCCAAGCGGGACAGGGTGGGGACACTGAAGCTTTCTTT. The rearrangement links TRBV7-2 to TRBJ1-1; the match to TRBD1 covers 9 bases. Germline CDR1 reads SGHTA; CDR2 reads FQGNSA. The CDR3 extends over 16 amino acids. The V and J ends lost 5 bases and 3 bases, in that order; junction bases with no gene match: 10.

A note on this clone: A clone one base away is much larger, so this may be a read error. Other DNA sequences of this sample code for an identical CDR3. The rearrangement uses TRBV5-4 and TRBJ1-1, with 8 bases aligning to TRBD1. From germline, CDR1 is SGHNT and CDR2 YYREEE (reference sequence). Germline trimming cut 2 bases from V and 4 bases from J; bases unmatched to any gene: 4. The CDR3 contains 14 residues. The CDR3 loop reads CASSFGQGPTEAFF. CDR3 DNA: TGTGCCAGCAGCTTCGGACAGGGACCCACTGAAGCTTTCTTT.

The chain couples TRBV19 to TRBJ2-3; 12 positions match TRBD2. The CDR3 is made up of 20 amino acids. V shed 0 bases and J 5 bases; nucleotides not matched to a gene: 15. Germline assignment: CDR1 LNHDA and CDR2 SQIVND (reference sequence). The CDR3, as DNA: TGTGCCAGTAGTATAGATGGCCTAGCGGGAGGGCCGGGTTTTGAAGATACGCAGTATTTT. Residues: CASSIDGLAGGPGFEDTQYF. The whole variable domain, remainder taken from reference TRBV19 and TRBJ2-3, is DGGITQSPKYLFRKEGQNVTLSCEQNLNHDAMYWYRQDPGQGLRLIYYSQIVNDFQKGDIAEGYSVSREKKESFPLTVTSAQKNPTAFYLCASSIDGLAGGPGFEDTQYFGPGTRLTVL.

CDR3 nucleotide sequence: TGTGCCAGCAGTTTCCTAGGTGGGGAAGCTTTCTTT. Translated, it gives CASSFLGGEAFF. This rearrangement joins TRBV28 to TRBJ1-1; D unclear. This CDR3 is 12 amino acids long. The V gene's germline CDR1 is MDHEN and CDR2 SYDVKM. The V gene lost 3 bases and the J gene lost 8 bases, with 10 bases spanning the gap.